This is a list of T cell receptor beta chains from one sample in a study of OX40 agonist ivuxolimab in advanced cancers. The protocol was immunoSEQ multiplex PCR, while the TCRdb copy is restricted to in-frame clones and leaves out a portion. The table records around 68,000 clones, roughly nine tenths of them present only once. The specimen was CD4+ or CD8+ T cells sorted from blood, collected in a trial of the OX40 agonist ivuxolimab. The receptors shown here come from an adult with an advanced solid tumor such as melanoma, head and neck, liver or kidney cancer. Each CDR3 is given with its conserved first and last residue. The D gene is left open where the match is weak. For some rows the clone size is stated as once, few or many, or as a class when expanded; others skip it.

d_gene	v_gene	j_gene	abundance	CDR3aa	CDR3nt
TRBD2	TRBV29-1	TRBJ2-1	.	CSAGGDNEQFF	TGCAGCGCCGGGGGGGACAATGAGCAGTTCTTC
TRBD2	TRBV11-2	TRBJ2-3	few	CASSLPAGSGSGVTQYF	TGTGCCAGCAGCTTACCGGCGGGCAGCGGGAGTGGGGTTACGCAGTATTTT
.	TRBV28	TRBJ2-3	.	CASSSPGGATDTQYF	TGTGCCAGCAGTTCCCCAGGCGGGGCCACAGATACGCAGTATTTT
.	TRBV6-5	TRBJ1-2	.	CASTPPRGVDYGYTF	TGTGCCAGCACCCCCCCGAGAGGGGTCGACTATGGCTACACCTTC
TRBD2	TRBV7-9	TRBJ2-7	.	CASSSRGTSGTYEQYF	TGTGCCAGCAGCTCCCGAGGGACTAGCGGAACCTACGAGCAGTACTTC
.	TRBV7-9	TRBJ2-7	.	CASRGTGNEQYF	TGTGCCAGCCGGGGAACGGGGAACGAGCAGTACTTC
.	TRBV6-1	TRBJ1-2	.	CASSDTSFSNYGYTF	TGTGCCAGCAGTGACACCAGTTTTTCTAACTATGGCTACACCTTC
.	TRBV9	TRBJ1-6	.	CASSVKGGNNSPLHF	TGTGCCAGCAGCGTAAAGGGGGGAAATAATTCACCCCTCCACTTT
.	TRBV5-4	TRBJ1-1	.	CASSPGHLGPMNTEAFF	TGTGCCAGCAGCCCTGGACACCTGGGACCCATGAACACTGAAGCTTTCTTT
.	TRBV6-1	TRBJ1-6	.	CASSNSDSPLHF	TGTGCCAGCAGTAACAGTGATTCACCCCTCCACTTT
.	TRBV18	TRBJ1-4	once	CASSATDAPNEKLFF	TGTGCCAGCTCGGCTACGGACGCGCCTAATGAAAAACTGTTTTTT
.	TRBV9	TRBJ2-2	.	CASSVRLGGELFF	TGTGCCAGCAGCGTGCGACTAGGCGGGGAGCTGTTTTTT
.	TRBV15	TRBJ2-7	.	CATSRDRGSSYEQYF	TGTGCCACCAGCAGAGATAGGGGATCCTCCTACGAGCAGTACTTC
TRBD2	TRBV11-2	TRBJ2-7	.	CASRPSGITYEQYF	TGTGCCAGCAGACCTAGCGGGATAACCTACGAGCAGTACTTC
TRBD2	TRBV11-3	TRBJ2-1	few	CASSQGTSGSIAEQFF	TGTGCCAGCAGCCAAGGGACTAGCGGGAGTATAGCTGAGCAGTTCTTC
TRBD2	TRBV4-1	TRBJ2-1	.	CASSPSRLAGVYNEQFF	TGCGCCAGCAGCCCCTCCAGACTAGCGGGAGTCTACAATGAGCAGTTCTTC
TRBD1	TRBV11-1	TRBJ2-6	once	CASRPRQGQFSGANVLTF	TGTGCCAGCAGGCCGAGACAGGGGCAATTCTCTGGGGCCAACGTCCTGACTTTC
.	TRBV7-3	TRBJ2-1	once	CASSSGGYNEQFF	TGTGCCAGCAGTTCCGGCGGTTACAATGAGCAGTTCTTC
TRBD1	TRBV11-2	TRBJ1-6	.	CASSLTGGDSPLHF	TGTGCCAGCAGCTTGACAGGGGGGGATTCACCCCTCCACTTT
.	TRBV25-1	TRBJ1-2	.	CASSEFGVSGYTF	TGTGCCAGCAGTGAATTTGGTGTGTCCGGCTACACCTTC
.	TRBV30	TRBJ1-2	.	CASHRTPDYGYTF	TGTGCCAGCCACAGGACCCCGGACTATGGCTACACCTTC
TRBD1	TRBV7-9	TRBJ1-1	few	CASSLGQGRDAFF	TGTGCCAGCAGCTTAGGACAGGGGAGGGATGCTTTCTTT
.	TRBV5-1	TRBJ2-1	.	CASSVDGYNEQFF	TGCGCCAGCAGTGTGGACGGATACAATGAGCAGTTCTTC
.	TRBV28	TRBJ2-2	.	CASSLSGESSGELFF	TGTGCCAGCAGTTTATCAGGGGAGTCGTCCGGGGAGCTGTTTTTT
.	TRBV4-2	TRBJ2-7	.	CASSQEGLTLGEQYF	TGTGCCAGCAGCCAAGAGGGACTCACCTTGGGCGAGCAGTACTTC